Here is one T cell receptor (beta chain) with its context. The antigen remains undetermined. PCR primers comprised 60 Vbeta and 13 Jbeta primers. Produced via immunoSEQ multiplex PCR; TCRdb's table is partial and in-frame only. The data contain over 100,000 clones, roughly three fifths of them seen just once; the ten biggest clones take up 2.4%. This sample was included in a study of cytomegalovirus exposure and HLA in healthy donors. Study findings and constraints: Productive status was seen about 87% or about 30% of the time for most TCR beta V segments in an earlier analysis.

The germline V gene encodes CDR1 SGHKS and CDR2 YYEKEE (reference sequence). V lost 6 bases and J 0 bases, leaving 13 bases between the germline ends. CDR3 length: 14 amino acids. V gene TRBV5-5 combines with J gene TRBJ2-7, with D unresolved. The sequenced material came from PBMCs. This sequence originates from a woman in her thirties or forties in good health and CMV-seronegative. CDR3: CASTLLQSSYEQYF. The CDR3 bases are TGTGCCAGCACCCTCTTACAGAGCTCCTACGAGCAGTACTTC.